Below are 17 T cell receptor beta chains sequenced from a single sample in a study of blood T cell repertoires in COVID-19. Clones were read by immunoSEQ multiplex PCR, and TCRdb kept only the in-frame ones, dropping some. The sample holds 270,000 or so clones, approximately 86% seen once. The specimen sequenced was peripheral blood. These receptors all come from a young woman with acute or convalescent COVID-19.

The CDR3 loop reads CASSSRGSEQYF. The CDR3 DNA reads as TGTGCCAGCAGTTCCCGCGGTTCCGAGCAGTACTTC. The chain couples TRBV28 to TRBJ2-7; D uncertain. V was cut by 4 bases and J by 6 bases, with 10 bases left in between. The CDR3 runs to 12 residues. Per the germline V gene, CDR1 is MDHEN and CDR2 is SYDVKM.

This chain uses TRBV7-2 with TRBJ1-6; tentatively, D is TRBD1 (5 bases). V was cut by 6 bases and J by 4 bases, with 10 bases left in between. Per germline, CDR1 SGHTA and CDR2 FQGNSA. The CDR3 runs 14 residues. The CDR3: CASSPDSYNSPLHF. The DNA of the CDR3 is TGTGCCAGCAGTCCTGACAGTTATAATTCACCCCTCCACTTT. Using reference TRBV7-2 and TRBJ1-6 for the parts outside the CDR3, the full variable domain is GAGVSQSPSNKVTEKGKDVELRCDPISGHTALYWYRQSLGQGLEFLIYFQGNSAPDKSGLPSDRFSAERTGGSVSTLTIQRTQQEDSAVYLCASSPDSYNSPLHFGNGTRLTVT.

The rearrangement links TRBV6-2 or TRBV6-3 to TRBJ2-7; 8 nucleotides agree with TRBD2. V dropped 4 bases and J dropped 5; count of bases not matched to a gene: 16. The V gene's germline CDR1 is MNHEY and CDR2 SVGEGT. The CDR3 consists of 17 residues. This chain's CDR3 is CASSLMERSGRVNEQYF. For the CDR3, the DNA is TGTGCCAGCAGTTTGATGGAAAGAAGCGGGAGAGTCAACGAGCAGTACTTC.

This clone was counted a few times. The J gene is TRBJ2-5, the V gene TRBV6-2 or TRBV6-3; a possible D gene is TRBD2 (6 bases). CDR3 length: 15 residues. Germline loops: CDR1 MNHEY, CDR2 SVGEGT. The ends were cut back, 2 bases at V and 2 bases at J, with 12 bases in the middle. The DNA of the CDR3 is TGTGCCAGCAGTTACGGGAGGCAGATGCAAGAGACCCAGTACTTC. It is translated as CASSYGRQMQETQYF.

The gene calls are TRBV15 and TRBJ2-1; tentatively, D is TRBD2 (7 bases). The CDR3 consists of 14 residues. Trimming pared 1 base from V and 8 bases from J, leaving 12 bases between. Per germline, CDR1 LNHNV and CDR2 YYDKDF (reference sequence). The CDR3 loop reads CATSRVLGGDEQFF. CDR3 bases: TGTGCCACCAGCAGAGTACTAGGGGGGGATGAGCAGTTCTTC.

V usage is TRBV19 and J usage is TRBJ2-3; 7 bases are a match to TRBD2. CDR1 and CDR2 from the germline V gene are LNHDA and SQIVND (reference sequence). V gave up 4 bases and J gave up 0 bases; unmatched junction bases: 10. The CDR3 totals 17 residues. The CDR3 is CASSTPSTSKSTDTQYF. DNA of the CDR3: TGTGCCAGTAGTACCCCATCGACTAGCAAGAGCACAGATACGCAGTATTTT.

The genes are TRBV4-3 and TRBJ1-6, with TRBD1 identical over 7 bases. The CDR3 is made up of 14 amino acids. The germline gives CDR1 LGHNA, CDR2 YSLEER. J was trimmed by 10 bases and V by 1 base; bases with no gene match: 4. CDR3 nucleotides: TGCGCCAGCAGCCAAGTCGCCAGGGGGTCACCCCTCCACTTT. Protein sequence: CASSQVARGSPLHF.

The rearrangement joins TRBV13 to TRBJ2-7; 7 nucleotides line up with TRBD2. The CDR3 totals 14 residues. With 4 bases clipped from V and 2 bases from J, the junction kept 5 bases outside the gene matches. From germline, CDR1 is PRHDT and CDR2 FYEKMQ (reference sequence). The CDR3 here is CASSYRLATYEQYF. CDR3 nucleotide sequence: TGTGCCAGCAGCTATCGACTAGCCACCTACGAGCAGTACTTC.

The gene calls are TRBV2 and TRBJ2-7, with D perhaps matching TRBD2 (6 bases). The ends were cut back, 3 bases at V and 6 bases at J, with 9 bases in the middle. Germline V lookup: CDR1 SNHLY, CDR2 FYNNEI. The CDR3 totals 12 residues. CDR3 loop: CASSDREVEQYF. The CDR3 DNA is TGTGCCAGCAGTGATAGGGAGGTCGAGCAGTACTTC.

The CDR3 spells CASSPGLAVETQYF. The DNA of the CDR3 is TGTGCCAGCAGCCCGGGACTAGCGGTTGAGACCCAGTACTTC. The rearrangement uses TRBV28 and TRBJ2-5; TRBD2 aligns across 11 bases. The CDR3 has 14 amino acids. With 6 bases clipped from V and 5 bases from J, the junction kept 5 bases outside the gene matches. CDR1 and CDR2 from the germline V gene are MDHEN and SYDVKM.

The chain employs TRBV5-5 and TRBJ1-2; the match to TRBD1 covers 7 bases. Germline CDR1 reads SGHKS; CDR2 reads YYEKEE (reference sequence). The CDR3 spans 17 residues. With V trimmed by 1 base and J by 3 bases, 12 bases remained unmatched. The CDR3 spells CASSLYAKGAPDYGYTF. The CDR3 region has the DNA TGTGCCAGCAGCTTGTATGCCAAGGGGGCCCCAGACTATGGCTACACCTTC.

The V call is TRBV28, the J call TRBJ1-3, with 7 bases aligning to TRBD1. Germline V lookup: CDR1 MDHEN, CDR2 SYDVKM. Trimming cost V 4 bases and J 2 bases; bases outside gene matches: 8. This CDR3 comprises 16 residues. CDR3 nucleotide sequence: TGTGCCAGCAGTTCTATTTACAGGGGCACTGGAAACACCATATATTTT. This codes for CASSSIYRGTGNTIYF.

The chain links TRBV19 to TRBJ1-1; D uncertain. This CDR3 is 15 amino acids long. The germline V gene encodes CDR1 LNHDA and CDR2 SQIVND (reference sequence). V lost 0 bases and J lost 1, with 9 bases in between. CDR3 amino acids: CASSIDKMRNTEAFF. The CDR3 nucleotides are TGTGCCAGTAGTATAGATAAGATGAGGAACACTGAAGCTTTCTTT.

Comment on this clone: The same CDR3 can be traced to other DNA sequences in this sample. Written as DNA, the CDR3 is TGCGCCAGCAGCTTGGAGGGGGATAGCACAGATACGCAGTATTTT. As protein: CASSLEGDSTDTQYF. This chain connects TRBV5-1 to TRBJ2-3; D is possibly TRBD1 (6 bases). The germline V and J ends were trimmed by 0 bases and 0 bases, with 8 bases remaining between them. Germline CDR1 and CDR2: SGHRS and YFSETQ. The CDR3 contains 15 residues.

V gene TRBV13 combines with J gene TRBJ2-1; TRBD2 aligns across 13 bases. The CDR3 is made up of 14 amino acids. After removal of 5 bases from V and 12 bases from J, the junction contained 7 bases not matched to a gene. Germline V CDR1 and CDR2: PRHDT, FYEKMQ (reference sequence). The CDR3 protein is CASSPGTSGIGQFF. The CDR3 DNA follows: TGTGCCAGCAGCCCCGGGACTAGCGGGATTGGGCAGTTCTTC. The full variable domain, completed using reference TRBV13 and TRBJ2-1, is AAGVIQSPRHLIKEKRETATLKCYPIPRHDTVYWYQQGPGQDPQFLISFYEKMQSDKGSIPDRFSAQQFSDYHSELNMSSLELGDSALYFCASSPGTSGIGQFFGPGTRLTVL.

The V and J genes are TRBV6-4 and TRBJ1-2; TRBD1 matches at 7 bases. The CDR3 has 17 amino acids. Germline CDR1 reads MRHNA; CDR2 reads SNTAGT. The V segment lost 4 bases and the J segment 4 bases; nucleotides outside the gene matches: 15. DNA of the CDR3: TGTGCCAGCAGTGGTACAGATCCGGGACAGCTTTCCTATGGCTACACCTTC. It specifies CASSGTDPGQLSYGYTF.

The table lists this clone with a few counts. The chain joins TRBV6-2 or TRBV6-3 to TRBJ1-4; D gene unclear. The V and J ends lost 2 bases and 2 bases respectively, with 15 bases between them. The CDR3 sequence is 17 residues long. Germline V gives CDR1 MNHEY, CDR2 SVGEGT. This CDR3 reads CASSYNSVTTTNEKLFF. CDR3 bases: TGTGCCAGCAGTTACAACAGTGTGACTACGACTAATGAAAAACTGTTTTTT.